Listed below are T cell receptor beta chains from one sample, sequenced in a study of cytomegalovirus exposure and HLA in healthy donors. Here immunoSEQ multiplex PCR was the method, and the copy in TCRdb shows in-frame clones only, minus some. Of some 150,000 clones in the sample, more than 70% are singletons; the top ten hold 0.9% to 1.2%. The sequencing input was PBMCs. Receptors were obtained from a male donor in good health and CMV-seronegative. The CDR3 runs from the conserved cysteine through the conserved F or W. The D gene is left open where the match is weak. Clone sizes are given selectively: once, few, many, or a class where the clone is expanded.

D,J,V,size,DNA,CDR3
TRBD2,TRBJ2-5,TRBV15,.,TGTGCCACCAGCAAGCAAGGGACTAGCCCGCAGGAGACCCAGTACTTC,CATSKQGTSPQETQYF
TRBD2,TRBJ2-3,TRBV2,.,TGTGCCAGCATCCCAGCTAGCGGGGGGGCTCGCACAGATACGCAGTATTTT,CASIPASGGARTDTQYF
.,TRBJ1-1,TRBV15,.,TGTGCCACCAGCAGAGTGGCGGAGAACACTGAAGCTTTCTTT,CATSRVAENTEAFF
.,TRBJ1-2,TRBV4-3,few,TGCGCCAGCAGCCAAGATGGAGGGGATGGCTACACCTTC,CASSQDGGDGYTF
TRBD1,TRBJ1-1,TRBV18,.,TGTGCCAGCTCACCACCCACAGGGGATAAGACCACTGAAGCTTTCTTT,CASSPPTGDKTTEAFF
.,TRBJ1-2,TRBV16,.,TGTGCCAGCAGTCCCGGACTAGCGGATGGCTACACCTTC,CASSPGLADGYTF
.,TRBJ1-5,TRBV19,.,TGTGCCAGTACCCCACCCAACGGGCCGGGGCAGCCCCAGCATTTT,CASTPPNGPGQPQHF
.,TRBJ1-1,TRBV6-1,.,TGTGCCAGCAGACAGGGTTTGAACACTGAAGCTTTCTTT,CASRQGLNTEAFF
TRBD2,TRBJ2-1,TRBV5-5,.,TGTGCCAGCAGCGCGGGACTAGCGGGGCACAATGAGCAGTTCTTC,CASSAGLAGHNEQFF
TRBD1,TRBJ2-5,TRBV6-1,.,TGTGCCAGCAGTGGACAGGGGTGGGAAGAGACCCAGTACTTC,CASSGQGWEETQYF
TRBD1,TRBJ2-7,TRBV6-5,.,TGTGCCAGCAGGAGGACAGGGGCCTACTACGAGCAGTACTTC,CASRRTGAYYEQYF
.,TRBJ2-7,TRBV19,.,TGTGCCAGTACCTGCCGGGCAGGGTACGAGCAGTACTTC,CASTCRAGYEQYF
.,TRBJ1-3,TRBV7-9,.,TGTGCCAGCAGCTCCCCCACAGGAATGAGCTCTGGAAACACCATATATTTT,CASSSPTGMSSGNTIYF
TRBD1,TRBJ1-1,TRBV13,.,TGTGCCAGCAGCTTTAGGACAGGGGAAGCTTTCTTT,CASSFRTGEAFF
TRBD1,TRBJ2-7,TRBV30,.,TGTGCCTGGAGTTGGGACAGGGGATACGAGCAGTACTTC,CAWSWDRGYEQYF
.,TRBJ2-7,TRBV7-9,.,TGTGCCAGCAGCTTAGAAGGGGCGATTTACGAGCAGTACTTC,CASSLEGAIYEQYF
TRBD1,TRBJ1-4,TRBV6-5,once,TGTGCCAGCAGTCCCACAGGGGTGGTTAATGAAAAACTGTTTTTT,CASSPTGVVNEKLFF
.,TRBJ1-6,TRBV6-1,.,TGTGCCAGCAGTGCTTACAGGGAAGAGAATTCACCCCTCCACTTT,CASSAYREENSPLHF
TRBD1,TRBJ2-3,TRBV18,.,TGTGCCAGCTCACCCCCCGGGACAGGGTATACAGATACGCAGTATTTT,CASSPPGTGYTDTQYF
.,TRBJ1-5,TRBV7-2,.,TGTGCCAGCAGCTTATTGGGTCAAGCGGGGCAGCCCCAGCATTTT,CASSLLGQAGQPQHF
.,TRBJ1-2,TRBV13,.,TGTGCCAGCAGATACTCGGGAGGCAGCTCCTATGGCTACACCTTC,CASRYSGGSSYGYTF
.,TRBJ2-7,TRBV5-1,.,TGCGCCAGCAGCTTGACCCTAGACAGCTACGAGCAGTACTTC,CASSLTLDSYEQYF
TRBD1,TRBJ1-4,TRBV18,.,TGTGCCAGCTCACCCAGGACAGGGCGTAATGAAAAACTGTTTTTT,CASSPRTGRNEKLFF
TRBD2,TRBJ2-3,TRBV30,.,TGTGCCTGGAGACTAGGTCTAGCGGGCACAGATACGCAGTATTTT,CAWRLGLAGTDTQYF
TRBD2,TRBJ2-3,TRBV9,few,TGTGCCAGCAGCGTAGTAAGCGGGGGGGCCACAGATACGCAGTATTTT,CASSVVSGGATDTQYF
.,TRBJ2-3,TRBV6-1,.,TGTGCCAGCAGTAAAGGTCCCGAAACTAGCACAGATACGCAGTATTTT,CASSKGPETSTDTQYF
.,TRBJ1-2,TRBV10-2,.,TGCGCCAGCAGTGACAGGAATATGGCGTTCTCCTATGGCTACACCTTC,CASSDRNMAFSYGYTF
TRBD2,TRBJ2-2,TRBV19,few,TGTGCCAGTAGAGATTCGCGGGGGGGCAGGGGGGAGCTGTTTTTT,CASRDSRGGRGELFF
.,TRBJ1-1,TRBV19,.,TGTGCCAGTAGTATAGACTGGGCCACTGAAGCTTTCTTT,CASSIDWATEAFF
TRBD2,TRBJ2-3,TRBV11-2,.,TGTGCCAGCAGCTTGAATCGAGCGGGGGGAGATACGCAGTATTTT,CASSLNRAGGDTQYF
.,TRBJ2-2,TRBV30,.,TGTGCCTGGAGTGGGCAGGGGAGTTTGTACACCGGGGAGCTGTTTTTT,CAWSGQGSLYTGELFF
.,TRBJ2-1,TRBV7-8,few,TGTGCCAGCAGCAAGCGGACGGGGAGCTCCTACAATGAGCAGTTCTTC,CASSKRTGSSYNEQFF
TRBD1,TRBJ2-7,TRBV18,.,TGTGCCAGCTCACCGGGAGGACAGGGGAGTTACGAGCAGTACTTC,CASSPGGQGSYEQYF
TRBD2,TRBJ2-1,TRBV30,.,TGTGCCTGGAGTGGGGCGGGGCGGGGGATATTCAATGAGCAGTTCTTC,CAWSGAGRGIFNEQFF
TRBD2,TRBJ2-3,TRBV30,.,TGTGCCTGGAGATCACTAGCGGGGGGGGATGCAGATACGCAGTATTTT,CAWRSLAGGDADTQYF
TRBD1,TRBJ2-3,TRBV10-1,.,TGCGCCAGCAGTGAGCCTGGACAGGGGGCAAGAGATACGCAGTATTTT,CASSEPGQGARDTQYF
TRBD1,TRBJ1-2,TRBV18,.,TGTGCCAGCTCCTCGGGCAGGGGGCCTCATGGCTACACCTTC,CASSSGRGPHGYTF
TRBD2,TRBJ2-7,TRBV11-2,.,TGTGCCAGCAGCTTAGATCCACTAGCGGGGGGGTACGAGCAGTACTTC,CASSLDPLAGGYEQYF
.,TRBJ2-5,TRBV19,once,TGTGCCAGTAGTATAGCAAGCGGTCGGTGGGAGACCCAGTACTTC,CASSIASGRWETQYF
TRBD2,TRBJ2-2,TRBV4-2,.,TGTGCCAGCAGCCAAGATTTATTAGCGGGGGCCGGGGTCGGGGAGCTGTTTTTT,CASSQDLLAGAGVGELFF
.,TRBJ1-1,TRBV2,.,TGTGCCAGCGGGATCTGGGGGGAAGGGGTTGGCACTGAAGCTTTCTTT,CASGIWGEGVGTEAFF
TRBD1,TRBJ1-6,TRBV11-2,few,TGTGCCAGCAGCTCCCGCCGGGACAGGGCTTCACCCCTCCACTTT,CASSSRRDRASPLHF
.,TRBJ1-2,TRBV7-9,.,TGTTCCAGCAGCTCGTTCGGTGGCTACACCTTC,CSSSSFGGYTF
.,TRBJ1-1,TRBV18,.,TGTGCCAGCTCACCTGCACAGAACACTGAAGCTTTCTTT,CASSPAQNTEAFF
.,TRBJ2-7,TRBV18,.,TGTGCCAGCTCACCCTCGGGACACAAATCCTACGAGCAGTACTTC,CASSPSGHKSYEQYF
TRBD1,TRBJ1-5,TRBV6-6,.,TGTGCCAGCAGTTATCAGGGGGGCGTGGGGCAGCCCCAGCATTTT,CASSYQGGVGQPQHF
TRBD2,TRBJ2-5,TRBV7-7,.,TGTGCTAGCAGCTTAGCTAGCGGGTCCCAAGAGACCCAGTACTTC,CASSLASGSQETQYF
.,TRBJ2-1,TRBV4-1,.,TGCGCCAGCAGCCAAGAGGGGGGACGGGACAGACCCAACAATGAGCAGTTCTTC,CASSQEGGRDRPNNEQFF
.,TRBJ2-3,TRBV6-6,.,TGTGCCAGCAGCCGAGCGGCTAGCACAGATACGCAGTATTTT,CASSRAASTDTQYF
.,TRBJ2-7,TRBV18,.,TGTGCCAGCTCCGCCTCGTACGGTATTGGGCAGTACTTC,CASSASYGIGQYF
.,TRBJ1-6,TRBV30,.,TGTGCCTGGAGTACGGGACTCCTCGGGCGACCCCTCCACTTT,CAWSTGLLGRPLHF